The 10 T cell receptor beta chains listed next were all sequenced from one sample in a study of cytomegalovirus exposure and HLA in healthy donors. PCR amplification relied on 60 Vbeta primers (plus 13 Jbeta primers). Generated by immunoSEQ multiplex PCR, the TCRdb table keeps only in-frame clones and is missing some. The repertoire holds 70,000 to 85,000 clones, with roughly 70% as singletons. Sequencing used PBMCs. The origin of the receptors is a man aged 35 to 55 in good health and CMV-seropositive.

The rearrangement joins TRBV10-3 to TRBJ1-2; 11 bases line up with TRBD1. V lost 7 bases and J lost 7; bases outside the gene matches: 20. Germline V gives CDR1 ENHRY, CDR2 SYGVKD. The CDR3 covers 18 residues. For the CDR3, the DNA is TGTGCCATCAATAGGGGACTGGACAGGGGGCCGAGAAGTGGTGGCTACACCTTC. This translates into CAINRGLDRGPRSGGYTF.

The rearrangement joins TRBV27 to TRBJ1-2; D unresolved. CDR3 length equals 13 residues. V lost 5 bases to trimming and J lost 8 bases, with 15 bases between them. The germline CDR1 and CDR2 sequences are MNHEY and SMNVEV (reference sequence). The CDR3 spells CASSPSPIGGYTF. The CDR3 bases are TGTGCCAGCAGTCCCTCCCCCATCGGGGGCTACACCTTC.

Comments on this clone: At one end the junction does not follow the germline gene, possibly because of a read error. The V and J genes are TRBV7-2 and TRBJ2-3; tentatively, D is TRBD2 (6 bases). CDR3 length: 15 amino acids. CDR1 and CDR2 from the germline V gene are SGHTA and FQGNSA. The CDR3 coding sequence is TGTGCCAGCAGTTTAGGGACTGGATACACAGATACGCAGTATTTT. Its protein product is CASSLGTGYTDTQYF.

The chain uses TRBV30 and TRBJ2-4, with a possible D match to TRBD2 (6 bases). Germline V gene lookup returns CDR1 GTSNPN and CDR2 SVGIG (reference sequence). Deletions cut 2 bases from V and 0 bases from J, with 11 bases between. The CDR3 loop spans 15 amino acids. In DNA form, the CDR3 reads TGTGCCTGGAGTCTCCCGGGACTAGCCAAAAACATTCAGTACTTC. Translated: CAWSLPGLAKNIQYF. Full variable domain (remainder filled in from reference TRBV30 and TRBJ2-4): SQTIHQWPATLVQPVGSPLSLECTVEGTSNPNLYWYRQAAGRGLQLLFYSVGIGQISSEVPQNLSASRPQDRQFILSSKKLLLSDSGFYLCAWSLPGLAKNIQYFGAGTRLSVL.

This clone was seen only once. This chain links TRBV29-1 with TRBJ2-5; the D is unclear. Germline V gene data show CDR1 as SQVTM and CDR2 as ANQGSEA. V was pared by 2 bases and J by 4 bases, with 17 bases between. CDR3 length equals 15 residues. The CDR3 DNA reads as TGCAGCGTTGAACCCTCGAGGTCCCCCCCAGAGACCCAGTACTTC. This encodes CSVEPSRSPPETQYF.

The chain employs TRBV7-9 and TRBJ1-1, with D uncertain. The germline V gene encodes CDR1 SEHNR and CDR2 FQNEAQ (reference sequence). The CDR3 contains 13 residues. V lost 5 bases, J lost 6 bases, and 13 bases lay in between. CDR3 protein: CASSRGSGAEAFF. The CDR3 DNA reads TGTGCCAGCAGCCGCGGGTCCGGGGCTGAAGCTTTCTTT.

This sequence joins TRBV7-2 and TRBJ2-7, with 7 bases identical to TRBD1. The germline gives CDR1 SGHTA, CDR2 FQGNSA. V dropped 4 bases and J dropped 6; count of bases not matched to a gene: 9. This CDR3 comprises 14 residues. CDR3 residues: CASSSILAGGEQYF. CDR3 bases: TGTGCCAGCAGCTCAATACTTGCAGGGGGCGAGCAGTACTTC.

This chain joins TRBV30 and TRBJ2-7; 8 bases map to TRBD1. The germline gives CDR1 GTSNPN, CDR2 SVGIG (reference sequence). The CDR3 totals 23 residues. With 0 bases clipped from V and 2 bases from J, the junction kept 30 bases outside the gene matches. The CDR3 is CAWSVDRPGSRLSTGAFPYEQYF. The CDR3 DNA follows: TGTGCCTGGAGTGTCGATCGACCTGGGAGCAGACTATCGACAGGGGCTTTCCCCTACGAGCAGTACTTC.

The CDR3 DNA is TGTGCCAGCAGTGAATCTGGGGTGAAGGGGGAGCAGTACTTC. It specifies CASSESGVKGEQYF. The chain combines TRBV25-1 with TRBJ2-7; D is perhaps TRBD1 (5 bases). This CDR3 region has 14 residues. The ends were cut back, 1 base at V and 7 bases at J, with 14 bases in the middle. The germline V gene encodes CDR1 MGHDK and CDR2 SYGVNS.

The genes are TRBV6-1 and TRBJ2-3; 11 positions agree with TRBD2. V lost 2 bases to trimming and J lost 4 bases; unmatched junction nucleotides: 2. The CDR3 sequence is 15 residues long. The germline V gene encodes CDR1 MNHNS and CDR2 SASEGT. CDR3 DNA sequence: TGTGCCAGCAGTGAATTTAGCGGGGGGGCAGATACGCAGTATTTT. It codes for CASSEFSGGADTQYF.